This T cell receptor beta chain is drawn from a study of blood T cells in healthy people across ages. The wider study: Using template switching, researchers captured about one barcoded beta molecule for each two T cells.

Primed by a sample-barcoded 5' primer and a J-beta primer mix, a second PCR proceeded for 7 to 11 cycles. A single record per CDR3 protein comes from TCRdb applying MiXCR to the 5' RACE reads. Of about 570,000 distinct CDR3 sequences in the sample, 27% were seen once. Each donor supplied around 10 milliliters of peripheral blood. Broader study findings: More naive CD4+ cells and higher diversity marked long-lived donors relative to aged donors. As age increased, TCR beta diversity per million T cells fell in a roughly linear fashion.

Remarks on this clonotype: Its target is not known.

The receptor's source is a woman between 65 and 79 years old in good health. Sample: blood.

CDR3 nucleotide sequence: TGTGCCAGCGAAGGTAGATCAGGGGGCCTGTATGGCTACACCTTC. This sequence encodes CASEGRSGGLYGYTF. The V gene is TRBV19, the J gene TRBJ1-2, with 8 bases fitting TRBD1. Germline CDR1 and CDR2: LNHDA and SQIVND (reference sequence). This CDR3 is 15 amino acids long. V was clipped by 9 bases and J by 5 bases; unmatched bases: 14.